This TCR beta chain was captured in a study of cytomegalovirus exposure and HLA in healthy donors. Only in-frame clones appear in the TCRdb table, and some are missing; sequencing was by immunoSEQ multiplex PCR. The table has tens of thousands of clones, 90% to 95% seen once. The germline CDR1 and CDR2 sequences are SGDLS and YYNGEE. The V gene lost 4 bases and the J gene lost 2 bases, with 16 bases spanning the gap. This CDR3 is 15 amino acids long. Donors came from a validation cohort of about 110 subjects, distinct from the first 666-subject cohort. This TCR derives from a woman in her twenties or thirties in good health and CMV-seropositive. V and J are TRBV9 and TRBJ2-7; D gene ambiguous. Sequencing used PBMCs. CDR3 nucleotide sequence: TGTGCCAGCAGCCCCCCGTTGCGGCAGCCCTACGAGCAGTACTTC. Its protein product is CASSPPLRQPYEQYF.